The 24 T cell receptor beta chains presented below share a single source sample, sequenced in a study of T cell changes during pregnancy in multiple sclerosis. Clones were read by immunoSEQ multiplex PCR, and TCRdb kept only the in-frame ones, dropping some. The profile shows 60,000 to 65,000 clones, roughly 90% of them singletons. This material consisted of peripheral blood, taken in the second trimester of pregnancy. Receptor source: a female donor with multiple sclerosis, enrolled in a pregnancy study.

The rearrangement uses TRBV12-5 and TRBJ2-1, with a possible D match to TRBD2 (6 bases). The V end was cut by 1 base, the J end by 9 bases, with 10 bases between. CDR1 and CDR2 (germline): LGHNT, FRNRAP. CDR3 length equals 13 residues. In nucleotides, the CDR3 is TGTGCTAGTGGTTTGGGTGACGGGGGTGAGCAGTTCTTC. Its translation is CASGLGDGGEQFF.

The CDR3 reads CASSVGSPYEQYF. CDR3 coding DNA: TGTGCCAGCAGTGTAGGTAGCCCTTACGAGCAGTACTTC. This chain joins TRBV27 and TRBJ2-7; no definite D call. V dropped 5 bases and J dropped 4 bases, with 12 bases sitting between them. CDR1 and CDR2 (germline): MNHEY, SMNVEV (reference sequence). The CDR3 is 13 residues long.

The gene calls are TRBV6-4 and TRBJ2-6; 8 positions match TRBD1. CDR1 and CDR2 (germline): MRHNA, SNTAGT. V was pared by 8 bases and J by 0 bases, with 9 bases of the junction left unmatched. There are 17 residues in the CDR3. CDR3 coding DNA: TGTGCCAGCGGGTCGGACAGGGAACCCTCTGGGGCCAACGTCCTGACTTTC. It yields the protein CASGSDREPSGANVLTF.

This sequence joins TRBV5-5 and TRBJ2-3; weak D call: TRBD1 (5 bases). The V gene's germline CDR1 is SGHKS and CDR2 YYEKEE (reference sequence). V lost 6 bases and J lost 5, with 16 bases in between. The CDR3 consists of 14 residues. DNA for the CDR3: TGTGCCAGCATGCGAAGGGGAATAAAAGATACGCAGTATTTT. This sequence encodes CASMRRGIKDTQYF.

The V call is TRBV6-5, the J call TRBJ1-5, with a weak D call TRBD1 (6 bases). V dropped 8 bases and J dropped 1 base, with 9 bases sitting between them. The germline V gene has CDR1 MNHEY and CDR2 SVGAGI. The CDR3 has 13 amino acids. The CDR3 loop is CASGGASNQPQHF. The CDR3 coding sequence is TGTGCCAGCGGGGGCGCGAGCAATCAGCCCCAGCATTTT.

The V gene is TRBV28, the J gene TRBJ1-2; 7 nucleotides match TRBD1. The junction had 8 bases not matched to a gene; V was cut back by 2 bases and J by 5 bases. The CDR3 is 15 residues long. Germline CDR1 reads MDHEN; CDR2 reads SYDVKM. For the CDR3, the DNA is TGTGCCAGCAGTTTAAATTGGGGACAGACGTATGGCTACACCTTC. Encoded protein: CASSLNWGQTYGYTF.

This chain connects TRBV7-9 to TRBJ2-6, with D unclear. Germline-derived CDR1 and CDR2 are SEHNR and FQNEAQ (reference sequence). Trimming took 5 bases from V and 0 from J, leaving 5 bases between them. The CDR3 totals 14 residues. The CDR3, as DNA: TGTGCCAGCAGCCAAATCTCTGGGGCCAACGTCCTGACTTTC. This translates into CASSQISGANVLTF.

This chain uses TRBV27 with TRBJ1-2, with D tentatively TRBD1 (6 bases). The CDR3 runs to 15 residues. V was pared by 5 bases and J by 5 bases, with 18 bases between. From germline, CDR1 is MNHEY and CDR2 SMNVEV (reference sequence). CDR3 protein: CASSTEHRVGYGYTF. The CDR3 DNA reads as TGTGCCAGCAGTACTGAACACAGGGTCGGGTATGGCTACACCTTC.

The rearrangement uses TRBV4-2 and TRBJ2-7; D is possibly TRBD1 (5 bases). Trimming cost V 0 bases and J 8 bases, with 11 bases left between them. The CDR3 has 13 residues. Germline values: CDR1 LGHNA, CDR2 YNFKEQ. CDR3 in amino acids: CASSQEGWGQQYF. CDR3 in DNA: TGTGCCAGCAGCCAAGAAGGGTGGGGCCAGCAGTACTTC.

The J gene is TRBJ2-7, the V gene TRBV4-2; D not certain. This CDR3 is 15 amino acids long. The germline V gene encodes CDR1 LGHNA and CDR2 YNFKEQ. The V and J ends lost 1 base and 0 bases respectively, with 10 bases between them. CDR3 protein: CASSQVSESSYEQYF. CDR3 bases: TGTGCCAGCAGCCAAGTGTCAGAAAGCTCCTACGAGCAGTACTTC.

The chain combines TRBV21-1 with TRBJ2-7; the DNA was not used to check the table's D call, TRBD1. TRBV21-1 is classified as a pseudogene. CDR3 size: 19 residues. The CDR3: CASSNTGEIRGQETYEQYF. CDR3 in DNA: TGTGCCAGCAGCAACACGGGAGAAATCAGGGGACAGGAGACCTACGAGCAGTACTTC.

This chain joins TRBV2 and TRBJ2-7; TRBD2 agrees at 7 bases. Germline V gives CDR1 SNHLY, CDR2 FYNNEI. The CDR3 covers 14 residues. V lost 3 bases to trimming and J lost 3 bases; unmatched junction nucleotides: 5. The CDR3: CASSESGTYYEQYF. Written as DNA, the CDR3 is TGTGCCAGCAGTGAGAGCGGGACTTACTACGAGCAGTACTTC.

This chain joins TRBV7-7 and TRBJ2-1; 14 nucleotides line up with TRBD2. J gave up 5 bases and V 4 bases, and 1 base lay outside the gene matches. The germline CDR1 and CDR2 sequences are SSHAT and FNYEAQ (reference sequence). The CDR3 extends over 15 amino acids. The CDR3 nucleotides read TGTGCCAGCAGCTCGGGACTAGCGGGAGACAATGAGCAGTTCTTC. Its translation is CASSSGLAGDNEQFF.

The rearrangement uses TRBV5-6 and TRBJ1-2, with D unclear. The V end was cut by 4 bases, the J end by 5 bases, with 12 bases between. The CDR3 consists of 13 residues. Germline loops: CDR1 SGHDT, CDR2 YYEEEE. CDR3 in DNA: TGTGCCAGCAGCCAAGCTTCCCTATATGGCTACACCTTC. It yields the protein CASSQASLYGYTF.

In nucleotides, the CDR3 is TGTGCCAGCAGTGAACAATTCCAGATAGCCAAAAACATTCAGTACTTC. The encoded protein is CASSEQFQIAKNIQYF. The rearrangement uses TRBV6-1 and TRBJ2-4; D not certain. Trimming removed 2 bases at V and 0 bases at J, with 11 bases between. Germline V gene sequence: CDR1 MNHNS, CDR2 SASEGT. This CDR3 region has 16 residues.

The chain recombines TRBV7-2 with TRBJ2-5, with D possibly being TRBD2 (5 bases). Germline lookup yields CDR1 SGHTA and CDR2 FQGNSA. Trimming stripped 1 base from V and 3 bases from J, with 9 bases between. This CDR3 is 14 amino acids long. The CDR3 region has the DNA TGTGCCAGCAGCTTAGTCCGGACTGAAGAGACCCAGTACTTC. It encodes CASSLVRTEETQYF. Full variable domain (remainder filled in from reference TRBV7-2 and TRBJ2-5): GAGVSQSPSNKVTEKGKDVELRCDPISGHTALYWYRQSLGQGLEFLIYFQGNSAPDKSGLPSDRFSAERTGGSVSTLTIQRTQQEDSAVYLCASSLVRTEETQYFGPGTRLLVL.

The chain is built from TRBV11-3 and TRBJ2-5, with D perhaps matching TRBD1 (6 bases). V was trimmed by 1 base and J by 2 bases, leaving 11 bases between them. CDR1 and CDR2 from the germline V gene are SGHNT and YENEEA. The CDR3 runs 15 residues. This CDR3 is CASSLGGTRQETQYF. The CDR3 bases are TGTGCCAGCAGCTTAGGGGGGACAAGACAAGAGACCCAGTACTTC. The whole variable domain, filled in from reference TRBV11-3 and TRBJ2-5, reads EAGVVQSPRYKIIEKKQPVAFWCNPISGHNTLYWYLQNLGQGPELLIRYENEEAVDDSQLPKDRFSAERLKGVDSTLKIQPAELGDSAVYLCASSLGGTRQETQYFGPGTRLLVL.

This clone has just a few counts. The chain carries TRBV5-6 and TRBJ2-1, with D uncertain. With 0 bases removed from V and 10 bases from J, the gap between germline ends came to 8 bases. In germline, CDR1 is SGHDT, CDR2 YYEEEE. This CDR3 has 12 amino acids. The DNA of the CDR3 is TGTGCCAGCAGCTTGGAGCAACTAGAGCAGTTCTTC. Encoded protein: CASSLEQLEQFF. The variable domain in full, completed from reference TRBV5-6 and TRBJ2-1, reads DAGVTQSPTHLIKTRGQQVTLRCSPKSGHDTVSWYQQALGQGPQFIFQYYEEEERQRGNFPDRFSGHQFPNYSSELNVNALLLGDSALYLCASSLEQLEQFFGPGTRLTVL.

The chain uses TRBV30 and TRBJ1-1; 7 bases agree with TRBD1. The germline CDR1 and CDR2 sequences are GTSNPN and SVGIG (reference sequence). The CDR3 extends over 12 amino acids. Germline trimming cut 5 bases from V and 4 bases from J; bases unmatched to any gene: 4. The CDR3 DNA is TGTGCCTGGTTACAGGGGAGCACTGAAGCTTTCTTT. It codes for CAWLQGSTEAFF.

The genes are TRBV5-6 and TRBJ1-5; D ambiguous. The CDR3 has 15 amino acids. The V end lost 0 bases, the J end lost 2 bases, and 9 bases lay between the germline ends. Germline V CDR1 and CDR2: SGHDT, YYEEEE. CDR3 sequence (DNA): TGTGCCAGCAGCTTGGATAGCTTGGGCAATCAGCCCCAGCATTTT. Protein sequence: CASSLDSLGNQPQHF.

The V and J genes are TRBV28 and TRBJ2-5, with D possibly matching TRBD2 (5 bases). Between the trimmed V and J ends, which lost 4 bases and 5 bases, there was a span of 17 bases. Germline lookup yields CDR1 MDHEN and CDR2 SYDVKM. This CDR3 is built from 15 residues. The CDR3 region is CASSSVMRAKETQYF. CDR3 DNA sequence: TGTGCCAGCAGTTCTGTCATGAGGGCCAAGGAGACCCAGTACTTC.

The chain has TRBV19 and TRBJ2-7; tentatively, D is TRBD1 (5 bases). CDR1 and CDR2 (germline): LNHDA, SQIVND (reference sequence). The CDR3 covers 15 residues. V dropped 6 bases and J dropped 2 bases, with 17 bases sitting between them. CDR3: CASRASRGLTYEQYF. CDR3 nucleotide sequence: TGTGCCAGTAGAGCGTCTAGGGGTCTTACCTACGAGCAGTACTTC.

The chain recombines TRBV23-1 with TRBJ2-1, with 8 nucleotides matching TRBD2. TRBV23-1 is classed as an ORF, of uncertain function. The V gene end was trimmed by 0 bases and the J gene end by 2 bases; junction bases not matched to a gene: 3. The CDR3 covers 16 residues. CDR3 in amino acids: CASSQSDSGTYNEQFF. The CDR3, as DNA: TGCGCCAGCAGTCAATCGGATAGCGGGACCTACAATGAGCAGTTCTTC.

The chain employs TRBV7-9 and TRBJ1-3; no definite D call. V was pared by 1 base and J by 0 bases, with 7 bases between. CDR3 length: 15 residues. Germline CDR1 reads SEHNR; CDR2 reads FQNEAQ (reference sequence). The CDR3 DNA sequence: TGTGCCAGCAGCTTAGGCCAGTCCTCTGGAAACACCATATATTTT. Its protein product is CASSLGQSSGNTIYF.